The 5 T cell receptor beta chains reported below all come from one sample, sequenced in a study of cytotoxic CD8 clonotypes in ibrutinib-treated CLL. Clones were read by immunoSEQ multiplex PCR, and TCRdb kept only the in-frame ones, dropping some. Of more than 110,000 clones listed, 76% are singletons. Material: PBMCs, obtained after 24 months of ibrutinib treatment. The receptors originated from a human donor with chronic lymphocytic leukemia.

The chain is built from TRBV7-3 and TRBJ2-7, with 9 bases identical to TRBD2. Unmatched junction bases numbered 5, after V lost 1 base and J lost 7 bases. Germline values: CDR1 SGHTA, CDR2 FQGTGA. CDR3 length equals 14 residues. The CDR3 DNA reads TGTGCCAGCAGCTTAAAAGCGGGAGGTGTGGAGCAGTACTTC. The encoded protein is CASSLKAGGVEQYF.

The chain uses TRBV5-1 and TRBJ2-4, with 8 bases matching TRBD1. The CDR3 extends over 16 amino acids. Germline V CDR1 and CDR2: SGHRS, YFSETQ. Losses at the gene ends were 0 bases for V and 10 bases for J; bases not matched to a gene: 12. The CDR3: CASSLVGRGPIFIQYF. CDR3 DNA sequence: TGCGCCAGCAGCTTGGTTGGCAGGGGGCCCATTTTTATTCAGTACTTC.

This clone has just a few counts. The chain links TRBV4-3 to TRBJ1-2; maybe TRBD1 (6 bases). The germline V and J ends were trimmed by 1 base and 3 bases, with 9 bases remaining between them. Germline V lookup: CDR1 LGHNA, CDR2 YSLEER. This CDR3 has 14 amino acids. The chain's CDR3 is CASSQGGAHYGYTF. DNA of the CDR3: TGCGCCAGCAGCCAAGGGGGGGCGCACTATGGCTACACCTTC.

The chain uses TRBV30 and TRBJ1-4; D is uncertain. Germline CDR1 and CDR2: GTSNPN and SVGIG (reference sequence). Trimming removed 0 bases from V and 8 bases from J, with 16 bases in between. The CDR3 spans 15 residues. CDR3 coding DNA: TGTGCCTGGAGTGTACTGCGGGGAAGAGGAGAAAAACTGTTTTTT. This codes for CAWSVLRGRGEKLFF.

The DNA for the CDR3 is TGTGCCAGCAGTTACCGGGGGGGCGAGCAGTACTTC. This codes for CASSYRGGEQYF. The chain employs TRBV6-5 and TRBJ2-7; 8 bases are shared with TRBD2. CDR1 and CDR2 (germline): MNHEY, SVGAGI. The CDR3 runs 12 residues. With V trimmed by 2 bases and J by 6 bases, 0 bases remained unmatched.